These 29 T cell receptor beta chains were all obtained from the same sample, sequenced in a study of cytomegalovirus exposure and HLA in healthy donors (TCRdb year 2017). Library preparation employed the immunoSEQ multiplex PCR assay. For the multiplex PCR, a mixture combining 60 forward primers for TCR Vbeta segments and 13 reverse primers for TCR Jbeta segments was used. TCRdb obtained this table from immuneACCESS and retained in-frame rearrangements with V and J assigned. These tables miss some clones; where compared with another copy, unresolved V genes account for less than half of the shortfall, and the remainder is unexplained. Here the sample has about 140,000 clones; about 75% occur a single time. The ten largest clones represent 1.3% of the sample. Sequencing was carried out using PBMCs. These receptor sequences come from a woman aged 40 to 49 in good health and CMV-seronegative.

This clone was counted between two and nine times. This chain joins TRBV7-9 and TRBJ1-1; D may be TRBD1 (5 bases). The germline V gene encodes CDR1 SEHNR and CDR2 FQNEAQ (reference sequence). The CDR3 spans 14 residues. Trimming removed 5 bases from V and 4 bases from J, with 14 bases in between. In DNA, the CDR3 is TGTGCCAGCAGCCTGCCTCGGGGGGGCACTGAAGCTTTCTTT. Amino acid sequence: CASSLPRGGTEAFF.

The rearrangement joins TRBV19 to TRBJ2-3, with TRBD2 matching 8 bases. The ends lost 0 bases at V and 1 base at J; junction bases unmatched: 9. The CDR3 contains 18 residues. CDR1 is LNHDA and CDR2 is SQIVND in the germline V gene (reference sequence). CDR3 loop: CASSIDWGGSGGTDTQYF. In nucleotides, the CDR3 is TGTGCCAGTAGTATAGATTGGGGGGGTAGCGGGGGCACAGATACGCAGTATTTT.

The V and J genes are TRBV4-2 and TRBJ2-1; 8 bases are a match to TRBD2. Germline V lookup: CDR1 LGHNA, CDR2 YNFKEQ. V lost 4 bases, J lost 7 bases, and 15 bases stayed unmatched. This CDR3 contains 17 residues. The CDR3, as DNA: TGTGCCAGCAGCCCAAGCGTAGCGGGGCCCCCGGGGAATGAGCAGTTCTTC. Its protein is CASSPSVAGPPGNEQFF.

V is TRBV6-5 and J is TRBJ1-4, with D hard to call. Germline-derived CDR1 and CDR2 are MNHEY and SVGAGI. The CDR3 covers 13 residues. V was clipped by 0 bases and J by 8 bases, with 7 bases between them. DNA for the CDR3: TGTGCCAGCAGTTACTCGCGGCGGGAAAAACTGTTTTTT. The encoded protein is CASSYSRREKLFF.

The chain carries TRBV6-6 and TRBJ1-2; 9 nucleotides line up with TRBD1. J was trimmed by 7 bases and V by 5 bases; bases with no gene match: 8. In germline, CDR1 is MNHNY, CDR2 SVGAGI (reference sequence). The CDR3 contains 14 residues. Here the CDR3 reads CASSPTGGRGGYTF. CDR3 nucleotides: TGTGCCAGCAGTCCTACAGGGGGCCGGGGTGGCTACACCTTC.

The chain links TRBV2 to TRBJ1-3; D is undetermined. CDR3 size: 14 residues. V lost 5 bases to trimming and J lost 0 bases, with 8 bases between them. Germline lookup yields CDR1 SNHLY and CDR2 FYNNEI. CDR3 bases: TGTGCCAGCAGTTTTTCCAGCTCTGGAAACACCATATATTTT. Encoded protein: CASSFSSSGNTIYF. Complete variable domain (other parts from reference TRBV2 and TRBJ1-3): EPEVTQTPSHQVTQMGQEVILRCVPISNHLYFYWYRQILGQKVEFLVSFYNNEISEKSEIFDDQFSVERPDGSNFTLKIRSTKLEDSAMYFCASSFSSSGNTIYFGEGSWLTVV.

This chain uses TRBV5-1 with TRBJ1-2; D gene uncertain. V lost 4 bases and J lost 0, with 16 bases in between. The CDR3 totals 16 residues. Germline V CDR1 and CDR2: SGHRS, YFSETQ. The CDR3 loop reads CASSLGTGLANYGYTF. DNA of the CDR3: TGCGCCAGCAGCCTCGGCACGGGGTTAGCTAACTATGGCTACACCTTC.

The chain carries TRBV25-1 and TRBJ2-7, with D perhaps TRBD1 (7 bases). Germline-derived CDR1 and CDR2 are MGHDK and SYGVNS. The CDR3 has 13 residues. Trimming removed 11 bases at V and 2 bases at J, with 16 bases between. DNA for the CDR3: TGTGCCTGTGGGGGGACAGAGACCTACGAGCAGTACTTC. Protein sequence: CACGGTETYEQYF.

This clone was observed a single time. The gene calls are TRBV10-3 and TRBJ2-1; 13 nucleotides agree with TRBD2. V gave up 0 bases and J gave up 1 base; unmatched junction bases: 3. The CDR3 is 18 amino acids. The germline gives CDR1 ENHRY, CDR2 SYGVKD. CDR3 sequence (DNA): TGTGCCATCAGTGAGTCGACACTAGCGGGGGGGTCCTACAATGAGCAGTTCTTC. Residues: CAISESTLAGGSYNEQFF.

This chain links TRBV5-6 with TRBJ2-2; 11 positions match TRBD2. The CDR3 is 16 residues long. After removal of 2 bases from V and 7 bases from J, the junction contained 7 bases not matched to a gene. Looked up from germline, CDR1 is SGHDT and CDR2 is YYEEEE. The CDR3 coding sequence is TGTGCCAGCAGCTTATTAGCGGGGGGGAAATACGGGGAGCTGTTTTTT. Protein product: CASSLLAGGKYGELFF.

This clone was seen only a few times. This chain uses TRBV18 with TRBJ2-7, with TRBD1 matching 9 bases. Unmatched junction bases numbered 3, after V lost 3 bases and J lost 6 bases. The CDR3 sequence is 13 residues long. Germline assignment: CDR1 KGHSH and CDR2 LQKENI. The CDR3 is CASSPGTGREQYF. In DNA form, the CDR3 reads TGTGCCAGCTCACCCGGGACAGGGCGCGAGCAGTACTTC. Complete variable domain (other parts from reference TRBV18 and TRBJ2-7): NAGVMQNPRHLVRRRGQEARLRCSPMKGHSHVYWYRQLPEEGLKFMVYLQKENIIDESGMPKERFSAEFPKEGPSILRIQQVVRGDSAAYFCASSPGTGREQYFGPGTRLTVT.

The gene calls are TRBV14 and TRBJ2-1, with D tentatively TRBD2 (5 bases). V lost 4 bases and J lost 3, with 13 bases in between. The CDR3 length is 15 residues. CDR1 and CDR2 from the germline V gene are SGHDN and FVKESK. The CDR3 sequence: CASSLRGAYYNEQFF. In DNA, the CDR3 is TGTGCCAGCAGCCTCCGGGGAGCTTACTACAATGAGCAGTTCTTC.

The CDR3 is CAWSFLYGYTF. In DNA, the CDR3 is TGTGCCTGGAGTTTCCTCTATGGCTACACCTTC. This chain connects TRBV30 to TRBJ1-2; D is uncertain. Between the trimmed V and J ends, which lost 2 bases and 4 bases, there was a span of 5 bases. The CDR3 has 11 residues. Per germline, CDR1 GTSNPN and CDR2 SVGIG (reference sequence).

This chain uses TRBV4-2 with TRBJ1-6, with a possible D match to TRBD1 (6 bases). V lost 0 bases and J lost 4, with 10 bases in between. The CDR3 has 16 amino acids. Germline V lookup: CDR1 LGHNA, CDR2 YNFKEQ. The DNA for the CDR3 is TGTGCCAGCAGCCAAGATATAGGACAGTATAATTCACCCCTCCACTTT. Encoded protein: CASSQDIGQYNSPLHF.

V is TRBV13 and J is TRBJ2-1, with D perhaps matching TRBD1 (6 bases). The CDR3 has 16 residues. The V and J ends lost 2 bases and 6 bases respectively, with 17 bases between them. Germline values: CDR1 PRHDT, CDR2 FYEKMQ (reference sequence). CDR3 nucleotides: TGTGCCAGCAGCTTAAGGACAGCCCCGCAGCGCAATGAGCAGTTCTTC. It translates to CASSLRTAPQRNEQFF.

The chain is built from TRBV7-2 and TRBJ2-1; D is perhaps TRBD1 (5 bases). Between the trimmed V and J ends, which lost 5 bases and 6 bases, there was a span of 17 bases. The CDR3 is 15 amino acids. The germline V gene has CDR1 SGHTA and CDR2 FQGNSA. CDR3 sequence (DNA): TGTGCCAGCAGCCTATGGACATCCCTATTCAATGAGCAGTTCTTC. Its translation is CASSLWTSLFNEQFF.

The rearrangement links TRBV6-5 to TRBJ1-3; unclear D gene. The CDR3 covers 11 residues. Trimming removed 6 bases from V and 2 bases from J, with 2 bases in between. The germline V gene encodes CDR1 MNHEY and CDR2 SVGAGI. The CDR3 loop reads CASSTGNTIYF. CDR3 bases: TGTGCCAGCAGCACTGGAAACACCATATATTTT.

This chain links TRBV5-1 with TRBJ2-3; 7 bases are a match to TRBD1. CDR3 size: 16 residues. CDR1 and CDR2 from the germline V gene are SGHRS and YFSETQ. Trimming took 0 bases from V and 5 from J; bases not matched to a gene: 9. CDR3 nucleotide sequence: TGCGCCAGCAGCTTGGCTGGGCAGGGGGTCGGAGATACGCAGTATTTT. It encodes CASSLAGQGVGDTQYF.

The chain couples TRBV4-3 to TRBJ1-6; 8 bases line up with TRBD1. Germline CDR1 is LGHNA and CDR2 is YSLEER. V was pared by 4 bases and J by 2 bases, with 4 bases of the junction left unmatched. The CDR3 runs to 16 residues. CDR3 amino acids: CASSPQGAAYNSPLHF. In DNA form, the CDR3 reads TGCGCCAGCAGCCCCCAGGGGGCTGCCTATAATTCACCCCTCCACTTT.

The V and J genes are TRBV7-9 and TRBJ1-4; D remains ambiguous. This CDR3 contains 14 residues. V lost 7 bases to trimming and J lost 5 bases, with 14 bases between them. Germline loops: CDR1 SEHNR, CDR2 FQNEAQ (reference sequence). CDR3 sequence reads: CASTMYGGNEKLFF. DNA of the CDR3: TGTGCCAGCACCATGTATGGCGGGAATGAAAAACTGTTTTTT.

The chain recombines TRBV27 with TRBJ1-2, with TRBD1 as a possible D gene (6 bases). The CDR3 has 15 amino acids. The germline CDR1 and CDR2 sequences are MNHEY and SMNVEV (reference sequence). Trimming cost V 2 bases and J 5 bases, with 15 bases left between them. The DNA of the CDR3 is TGTGCCAGCAGTTTACAGGGGAGCAGGAGTTATGGCTACACCTTC. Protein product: CASSLQGSRSYGYTF.

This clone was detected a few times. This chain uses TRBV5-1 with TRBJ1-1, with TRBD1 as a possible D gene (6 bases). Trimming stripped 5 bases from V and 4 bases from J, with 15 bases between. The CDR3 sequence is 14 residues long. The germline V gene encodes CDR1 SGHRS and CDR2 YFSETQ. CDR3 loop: CASSLNRESTEAFF. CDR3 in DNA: TGCGCCAGCAGTTTAAACAGGGAGAGCACTGAAGCTTTCTTT.

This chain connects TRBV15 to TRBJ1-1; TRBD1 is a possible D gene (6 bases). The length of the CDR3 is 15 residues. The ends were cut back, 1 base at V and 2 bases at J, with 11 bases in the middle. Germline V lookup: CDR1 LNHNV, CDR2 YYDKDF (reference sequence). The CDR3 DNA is TGTGCCACCAGCAGAGGGGGAGGGGGTAACACTGAAGCTTTCTTT. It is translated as CATSRGGGGNTEAFF. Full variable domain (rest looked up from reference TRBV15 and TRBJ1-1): DAMVIQNPRYQVTQFGKPVTLSCSQTLNHNVMYWYQQKSSQAPKLLFHYYDKDFNNEADTPDNFQSRRPNTSFCFLDIRSPGLGDTAMYLCATSRGGGGNTEAFFGQGTRLTVV.

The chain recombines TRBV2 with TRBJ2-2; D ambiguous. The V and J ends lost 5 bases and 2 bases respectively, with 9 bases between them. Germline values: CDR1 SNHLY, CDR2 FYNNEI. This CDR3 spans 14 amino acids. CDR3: CASSSVPNTGELFF. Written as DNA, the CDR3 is TGTGCCAGCAGTTCGGTCCCTAACACCGGGGAGCTGTTTTTT.

The CDR3 coding sequence is TGTGCCAGCAGTTACTCGGGACAGGGCAATCAGCCCCAGCATTTT. This encodes CASSYSGQGNQPQHF. J is TRBJ1-5 and V is TRBV6-6, with TRBD1 identical over 8 bases. V shed 0 bases, J shed 2 bases, and the junction held 0 bases outside the gene matches. The CDR3 is made up of 15 amino acids. From germline, CDR1 is MNHNY and CDR2 SVGAGI (reference sequence).

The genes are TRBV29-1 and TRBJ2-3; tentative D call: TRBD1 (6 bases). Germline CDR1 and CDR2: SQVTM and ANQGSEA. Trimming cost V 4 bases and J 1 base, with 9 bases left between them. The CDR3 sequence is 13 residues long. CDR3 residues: CSVAGQRTDTQYF. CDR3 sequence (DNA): TGCAGCGTTGCTGGACAGCGCACAGATACGCAGTATTTT.

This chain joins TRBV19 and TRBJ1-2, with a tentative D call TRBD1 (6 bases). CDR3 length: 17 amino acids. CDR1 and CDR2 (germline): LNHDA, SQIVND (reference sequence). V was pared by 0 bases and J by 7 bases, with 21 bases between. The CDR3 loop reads CASSIEFLTGSLAGYTF. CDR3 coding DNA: TGTGCCAGTAGTATAGAGTTTTTGACAGGTTCATTGGCTGGCTACACCTTC. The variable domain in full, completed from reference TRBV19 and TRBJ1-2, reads DGGITQSPKYLFRKEGQNVTLSCEQNLNHDAMYWYRQDPGQGLRLIYYSQIVNDFQKGDIAEGYSVSREKKESFPLTVTSAQKNPTAFYLCASSIEFLTGSLAGYTFGSGTRLTVV.

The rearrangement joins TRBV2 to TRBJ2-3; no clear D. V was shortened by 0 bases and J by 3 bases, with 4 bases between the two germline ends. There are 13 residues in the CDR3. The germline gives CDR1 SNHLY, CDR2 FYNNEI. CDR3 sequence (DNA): TGTGCCAGCAGTGAAGCGCGTACAGATACGCAGTATTTT. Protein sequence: CASSEARTDTQYF.

CDR3 sequence: CAWAGQASYEQYF. DNA for the CDR3: TGTGCCTGGGCAGGACAGGCCTCCTACGAGCAGTACTTC. V is TRBV30 and J is TRBJ2-7, with 7 nucleotides matching TRBD1. Germline trimming cut 5 bases from V and 0 bases from J; bases unmatched to any gene: 4. The length of the CDR3 is 13 residues. Germline CDR1 and CDR2: GTSNPN and SVGIG (reference sequence).